These T cell receptor beta chains were read from a single sample in a study of T-cell memory formation after mild COVID-19. TCRdb reprocessed the 5' RACE reads via MiXCR and lists one record per CDR3 protein. Of approximately 430,000 distinct CDR3 sequences listed, roughly a quarter were seen once; the top ten hold around 13%. Sequencing was carried out using PBMCs or a T cell subset sorted from them (not recorded which). These receptors originate from an adult woman who had mild COVID-19 (a few samples of this study predate the infection). Cell type and time point are not known. The CDR3 runs from the conserved cysteine through the conserved F or W. D genes are given only for firm matches. A row's size may be missing; if present it is once, few, many or a size class.

clone_size	j_call	v_call	d_call	cdr3_aa	cdr3_nt
.	TRBJ1-3	TRBV12-3/TRBV12-4	.	CASSFKNTIYF	TGTGCCAGCAGTTTCAAGAACACCATATATTTT
few	TRBJ2-2	TRBV20-1	TRBD2	CSAYSGATGELFF	TGCAGTGCATACAGCGGGGCCACCGGGGAGCTGTTTTTT
.	TRBJ1-2	TRBV7-6	TRBD1	CASSLRGQGYGYTF	TGTGCCAGCAGCTTAAGGGGGCAGGGCTATGGCTACACCTTC
few	TRBJ2-2	TRBV7-9	TRBD2	CASSSSLAGDTGELFF	TGTGCCAGCAGCTCGTCACTAGCGGGAGACACCGGGGAGCTGTTTTTT
few	TRBJ1-1	TRBV12-3/TRBV12-4	TRBD1	CASSLAVDRGRLNTEAFF	TGTGCCAGCAGTTTAGCGGTTGACAGGGGGCGATTGAACACTGAAGCTTTCTTT
.	TRBJ1-1	TRBV13	.	CASSLEVRGNTEAFF	TGTGCCAGCAGCTTAGAAGTCAGAGGGAACACTGAAGCTTTCTTT
few	TRBJ2-6	TRBV7-6	.	CASSLVPSDSGANVLTF	TGTGCCAGCAGCTTAGTCCCTAGCGACTCTGGGGCCAACGTCCTGACTTTC
few	TRBJ2-1	TRBV12-3/TRBV12-4	TRBD1	CASSLEQGAGFF	TGTGCCAGCAGTCTCGAACAGGGGGCAGGGTTCTTC
few	TRBJ2-2	TRBV28	.	CASRTGLQLTGELFF	TGTGCCAGCAGGACCGGACTACAACTCACCGGGGAGCTGTTTTTT
.	TRBJ1-2	TRBV18	TRBD1	CASSPMGQNLYGYTF	TGTGCCAGCTCACCTATGGGACAGAACCTCTATGGCTACACCTTC